The rows below give T cell receptor beta chains drawn from one sample of a study of CD8+ T cells in alopecia areata. Here immunoSEQ multiplex PCR was the method, and the copy in TCRdb shows in-frame clones only, minus some. The data hold approximately 210,000 clones, with around 60% observed a single time. The starting material was CD4+ T cells sorted from blood, obtained between weeks 47 and 50, from a patient treated with tofacitinib. The receptor set was obtained from a human donor with alopecia areata. The conserved cysteine and the conserved F or W are not part of the CDR3 here. Each record gives: J gene, V gene, CDR3 protein.

J: TRBJ1-2; V: TRBV29-1; CDR3: SVGLFREDYGYT
J: TRBJ2-5; V: TRBV29-1; CDR3: SVGGLAGVPQY
J: TRBJ1-1; V: TRBV29-1; CDR3: SVTPPGWNTEAF
J: TRBJ1-1; V: TRBV30; CDR3: AWSVRGNTEAF
J: TRBJ1-2; V: TRBV13; CDR3: ASSLFGGPNYGYT
J: TRBJ2-7; V: TRBV5-6; CDR3: ASSLYGTGYEQY
J: TRBJ1-4; V: TRBV29-1; CDR3: SVALQGAGEKLF
J: TRBJ2-7; V: TRBV29-1; CDR3: SVASGGEFGEQY
J: TRBJ2-1; V: TRBV7-7; CDR3: ASSPVFGNEQF
J: TRBJ2-1; V: TRBV29-1; CDR3: SVASGKGDEQF
J: TRBJ2-1; V: TRBV15; CDR3: ATSRDPGLAYNEQF
J: TRBJ2-6; V: TRBV5-5; CDR3: ASSHSGGTAGANVLT
J: TRBJ1-5; V: TRBV7-2; CDR3: ASSRRNQPQH
J: TRBJ2-7; V: TRBV29-1; CDR3: SVEAGYEQY
J: TRBJ1-3; V: TRBV15; CDR3: ATSRRQPGSGNTIY
J: TRBJ1-1; V: TRBV29-1; CDR3: SVDHRSGTEAF
J: TRBJ2-2; V: TRBV7-2; CDR3: ASSKPGLAGTGELF
J: TRBJ2-7; V: TRBV30; CDR3: ASEGSSYEQY
J: TRBJ2-3; V: TRBV5-4; CDR3: ATHTDTQY
J: TRBJ2-7; V: TRBV29-1; CDR3: SAQGTYEQY
J: TRBJ1-1; V: TRBV5-1; CDR3: ASSAQLGSNTEAF
J: TRBJ1-2; V: TRBV4-3; CDR3: ASSQGPGPYGYT
J: TRBJ2-3; V: TRBV29-1; CDR3: SVQGGLDTQY
J: TRBJ2-7; V: TRBV11-2; CDR3: ASGQPGLPYEQY
J: TRBJ1-2; V: TRBV29-1; CDR3: IDPPGQGSGYT
J: TRBJ1-1; V: TRBV4-1; CDR3: ASSQEGMGSTEAF
J: TRBJ1-4; V: TRBV6-6; CDR3: ASQAEGLTEGEKLF
J: TRBJ1-5; V: TRBV29-1; CDR3: SVSSGENQPQH
J: TRBJ1-2; V: TRBV29-1; CDR3: SVEKLNYGYT
J: TRBJ2-3; V: TRBV9; CDR3: ASSIRQASTDTQY
J: TRBJ1-2; V: TRBV19; CDR3: ASSPTGWGYT
J: TRBJ1-2; V: TRBV15; CDR3: ATSSRQGDGYT
J: TRBJ2-6; V: TRBV2; CDR3: ASSRGANVLT
J: TRBJ2-3; V: TRBV7-2; CDR3: ASSLDRGTQY
J: TRBJ2-3; V: TRBV5-1; CDR3: ASSLRGVLTDTQY
J: TRBJ2-7; V: TRBV29-1; CDR3: SVVTGIASYEQY
J: TRBJ1-6; V: TRBV27; CDR3: ASSLAGVGSPLH